A single sample is the source of the 2 T cell receptor beta chains below, sequenced in a study of OX40 agonist ivuxolimab in advanced cancers. Measured with immunoSEQ multiplex PCR; TCRdb has only the in-frame clones, and not every one. This sample has 60,000 to 70,000 clones; roughly 80% occur once, and the top ten carry 0.95% to 1.5%. Sequencing was performed on CD4+ or CD8+ T cells sorted from blood, taken in a trial of the OX40 agonist ivuxolimab. The receptors derive from an adult with an advanced solid tumor such as melanoma, head and neck, liver or kidney cancer.

This clone was recorded only once. V gene TRBV5-1 combines with J gene TRBJ1-3; a possible D gene is TRBD1 (6 bases). Germline V gene sequence: CDR1 SGHRS, CDR2 YFSETQ. This CDR3 contains 17 residues. Trimming cost V 1 base and J 0 bases, with 14 bases left between them. This CDR3 reads CASSLLGASSSGNTIYF. The CDR3 DNA reads TGCGCCAGCAGCTTGTTGGGGGCGTCCAGCTCTGGAAACACCATATATTTT.

The chain uses TRBV6-5 and TRBJ1-1, with a possible D match to TRBD1 (5 bases). This CDR3 has 13 residues. Germline values: CDR1 MNHEY, CDR2 SVGAGI. Trimming stripped 5 bases from V and 7 bases from J, with 14 bases between. The CDR3 DNA sequence: TGTGCCAGCAGTGGAACCAGGGTGAGTGAAGCTTTCTTT. Amino acid sequence: CASSGTRVSEAFF.